Below, 15 T cell receptor beta chains from the same sample are listed, as sequenced in a study of blood T cell repertoires in COVID-19. The assay was immunoSEQ multiplex PCR, and TCRdb's table has in-frame clones only and misses some. Seen here are 250,000 to 350,000 clones, roughly nine tenths observed once, and the top ten hold less than 2.5%. The sample comprised PBMCs or T cells enriched from blood (not recorded which). The receptor source for this set is a woman aged 18 to 35 who had recovered from COVID-19.

J is TRBJ2-3 and V is TRBV10-1, with 8 bases identical to TRBD1. The V and J ends lost 4 bases and 5 bases, in that order; junction bases with no gene match: 2. Per germline, CDR1 WNHNN and CDR2 SYGVQD (reference sequence). The CDR3 has 13 amino acids. The CDR3 is CASSVQGGDTQYF. In DNA form, the CDR3 reads TGCGCCAGCAGTGTACAGGGGGGAGATACGCAGTATTTT.

The chain joins TRBV19 to TRBJ1-5; D call uncertain. In germline, CDR1 is LNHDA, CDR2 SQIVND (reference sequence). Trimming took 2 bases from V and 7 from J, leaving 9 bases between them. This CDR3 comprises 13 residues. CDR3: CASSINEAQPQHF. In nucleotides, the CDR3 is TGTGCCAGTAGTATAAACGAGGCACAGCCCCAGCATTTT.

The chain links TRBV19 to TRBJ2-1, with a tentative D call TRBD2 (7 bases). This CDR3 is built from 14 residues. V gave up 5 bases and J gave up 8 bases, with 16 bases separating them. The germline CDR1 and CDR2 sequences are LNHDA and SQIVND (reference sequence). CDR3 sequence (DNA): TGTGCCAGTAGTTGGAGGGGGGGCCGCGATGAGCAGTTCTTC. This encodes CASSWRGGRDEQFF.

This clone showed up just a few times. V and J are TRBV19 and TRBJ2-3; 7 nucleotides align to TRBD1. V gave up 6 bases and J gave up 10 bases; unmatched junction bases: 22. Germline loops: CDR1 LNHDA, CDR2 SQIVND (reference sequence). The CDR3 length is 17 residues. The CDR3 is CASSQEDRVVPHRPQYF. The CDR3 nucleotides are TGTGCCAGTAGCCAGGAAGACAGGGTTGTCCCACATAGGCCGCAGTATTTT.

This clone was recorded only once. The rearrangement links TRBV25-1 to TRBJ1-1; no clear D gene. Per the germline V gene, CDR1 is MGHDK and CDR2 is SYGVNS. The CDR3 has 13 amino acids. V shed 4 bases and J shed 1 base, with 7 bases lying between them. CDR3 sequence reads: CASSGHTNTEAFF. The CDR3 bases are TGTGCCAGCAGTGGACATACGAACACTGAAGCTTTCTTT.

This clone has more than one count but fewer than ten. The J gene is TRBJ2-2, the V gene TRBV3-1 (or the pseudogene TRBV3-2); 10 nucleotides match TRBD1. Germline trimming cut 0 bases from V and 4 bases from J; bases unmatched to any gene: 5. The CDR3 runs to 17 residues. Germline V gene lookup returns CDR1 LGHDT and CDR2 YNNKEL (reference sequence). This chain's CDR3 is CASSQDRWDRGTGELFF. The CDR3 coding sequence is TGTGCCAGCAGCCAAGATAGGTGGGACAGGGGCACCGGGGAGCTGTTTTTT.

The V call is TRBV7-9, the J call TRBJ1-1; D is undetermined. This CDR3 is built from 13 residues. V was trimmed by 5 bases and J by 5 bases, leaving 12 bases between them. Germline loops: CDR1 SEHNR, CDR2 FQNEAQ (reference sequence). CDR3 DNA sequence: TGTGCCAGCAGCACCCGGGCGGGGACTGAAGCTTTCTTT. This sequence encodes CASSTRAGTEAFF.

This clone was counted between two and nine times. The chain employs TRBV14 and TRBJ1-1; 10 bases map to TRBD1. This CDR3 comprises 17 residues. Germline CDR1 and CDR2: SGHDN and FVKESK. J was trimmed by 4 bases and V by 5 bases; bases with no gene match: 13. CDR3 nucleotides: TGTGCCAGCAGCTCCTGGCCGGGACAGGGGATTTTCACTGAAGCTTTCTTT. Protein sequence: CASSSWPGQGIFTEAFF.

V usage is TRBV25-1 and J usage is TRBJ1-4, with D possibly TRBD1 on 5 matching bases. Germline assignment: CDR1 MGHDK and CDR2 SYGVNS. The V end lost 5 bases, the J end lost 7 bases, and 14 bases lay between the germline ends. The CDR3 extends over 14 amino acids. The CDR3 nucleotides read TGTGCCAGCAGTCCCTCGTGGGGGGTTGAAAAACTGTTTTTT. It encodes CASSPSWGVEKLFF. The full variable domain, its missing parts supplied by reference TRBV25-1 and TRBJ1-4, is EADIYQTPRYLVIGTGKKITLECSQTMGHDKMYWYQQDPGMELHLIHYSYGVNSTEKGDLSSESTVSRIRTEHFPLTLESARPSHTSQYLCASSPSWGVEKLFFGSGTQLSVL.

The chain employs TRBV18 and TRBJ1-5, with D uncertain. CDR1 and CDR2 (germline): KGHSH, LQKENI. V lost 3 bases, J lost 0 bases, and 6 bases lay in between. The CDR3 covers 14 residues. The chain's CDR3 is CASSPQNSNQPQHF. CDR3 nucleotides: TGTGCCAGCTCACCGCAGAATAGCAATCAGCCCCAGCATTTT.

The chain is built from TRBV19 and TRBJ1-3, with 7 bases aligning to TRBD1. The germline CDR1 and CDR2 sequences are LNHDA and SQIVND (reference sequence). The CDR3 covers 18 residues. The V and J ends lost 4 bases and 0 bases, in that order; junction bases with no gene match: 12. The CDR3 sequence is CASSTTPGQFSSGNTIYF. The CDR3 bases are TGTGCCAGTAGTACAACCCCGGGACAGTTTAGCTCTGGAAACACCATATATTTT.

This chain uses TRBV5-1 with TRBJ2-5; TRBD2 matches 8 bases. The V gene's germline CDR1 is SGHRS and CDR2 YFSETQ. The CDR3 consists of 16 residues. V was pared by 0 bases and J by 5 bases, with 9 bases of the junction left unmatched. The CDR3 loop is CASSLVGGGPQETQYF. Here the CDR3 DNA reads TGCGCCAGCAGCTTGGTAGGCGGGGGGCCGCAGGAGACCCAGTACTTC.

This sequence joins TRBV6-2 or TRBV6-3 and TRBJ1-3; D is undetermined. Germline V gives CDR1 MNHEY, CDR2 SVGEGT. CDR3 length equals 14 residues. The V and J ends lost 6 bases and 1 base respectively, with 10 bases between them. The CDR3 spells CASSFVLSGNTIYF. The DNA for the CDR3 is TGTGCCAGCAGCTTTGTCCTATCTGGAAACACCATATATTTT.

This clone was observed a few times. The chain joins TRBV6-1 to TRBJ2-1; D perhaps matches TRBD1 (8 bases). The CDR3 sequence is 16 residues long. Per the germline V gene, CDR1 is MNHNS and CDR2 is SASEGT. Trimming cost V 0 bases and J 6 bases, with 15 bases left between them. CDR3 protein: CASSEAPGGQANEQFF. The CDR3 nucleotides read TGTGCCAGCAGTGAAGCCCCGGGGGGACAGGCCAATGAGCAGTTCTTC.

The chain links TRBV2 to TRBJ1-2; 8 bases align to TRBD1. V trimming: 5 bases; J trimming: 1 base; junction bases outside the gene matches: 6. Germline V gene lookup returns CDR1 SNHLY and CDR2 FYNNEI. This CDR3 spans 15 amino acids. The CDR3 reads CASSFDRGNNYGYTF. The CDR3 nucleotides are TGTGCCAGCAGTTTCGACAGGGGTAATAACTATGGCTACACCTTC.